The clone carrying this T cell receptor beta chain was seen ten or more times. V trimming: 1 base; J trimming: 5 bases; junction bases outside the gene matches: 7. CDR3 length: 15 residues. Germline V gene sequence: CDR1 LNHNV, CDR2 YYDKDF (reference sequence). This entry comes from a study of Graves' ophthalmopathy and Graves' hyperthyroidism. RNA transcripts were the source from which TCR beta CDR3 regions were amplified. RT-PCR with HTBI primers came first, then second-round multiplex PCR. A single record per CDR3 protein comes from TCRdb applying MiXCR to the multiplex PCR reads. This table holds about 700,000 distinct CDR3 sequences, around 40% found once. Ophthalmopathic donors had moderate-to-severe activity, CAS ≥3 and NOSPECS ≥4, with disease that had lasted under 3 months. Exclusion covered patients with other autoimmune diseases or uncontrolled infections (as well as pregnancy or lactation). Fresh peripheral blood (about 10 ml) yielded the PBMCs.

V and J are TRBV15 and TRBJ2-5; TRBD2 matches at 7 bases. The receptor was derived from an adult man with Graves' ophthalmopathy. Sequenced sample: peripheral blood. In DNA, the CDR3 is TGTGCCACCAGCAGAGGACGCGGGAGAAGGGAGACCCAGTACTTC. Protein product: CATSRGRGRRETQYF. The full variable domain, with the rest looked up from reference TRBV15 and TRBJ2-5, is DAMVIQNPRYQVTQFGKPVTLSCSQTLNHNVMYWYQQKSSQAPKLLFHYYDKDFNNEADTPDNFQSRRPNTSFCFLDIRSPGLGDTAMYLCATSRGRGRRETQYFGPGTRLLVL.